This T cell receptor beta chain is drawn from a study of T cell responses to AZD1222 COVID-19 vaccine. Using immunoSEQ multiplex PCR, the repertoire was profiled, and TCRdb retains in-frame clones only, with some absent. This repertoire shows fewer than 120,000 clones, 87% found once; its top ten account for about 3%. The source is an adult in good health. Material: peripheral blood, obtained on day 0 of AZD1222 vaccination.

Here the CDR3 DNA reads TGTGCCAGCAGCTCCCATCGAGAGCAGTACTTC. Translated, it gives CASSSHREQYF. V is TRBV11-2 and J is TRBJ2-7; D unresolved. Germline V CDR1 and CDR2: SGHAT, FQNNGV. The germline V and J ends were trimmed by 4 bases and 7 bases, with 8 bases remaining between them. This CDR3 has 11 amino acids.